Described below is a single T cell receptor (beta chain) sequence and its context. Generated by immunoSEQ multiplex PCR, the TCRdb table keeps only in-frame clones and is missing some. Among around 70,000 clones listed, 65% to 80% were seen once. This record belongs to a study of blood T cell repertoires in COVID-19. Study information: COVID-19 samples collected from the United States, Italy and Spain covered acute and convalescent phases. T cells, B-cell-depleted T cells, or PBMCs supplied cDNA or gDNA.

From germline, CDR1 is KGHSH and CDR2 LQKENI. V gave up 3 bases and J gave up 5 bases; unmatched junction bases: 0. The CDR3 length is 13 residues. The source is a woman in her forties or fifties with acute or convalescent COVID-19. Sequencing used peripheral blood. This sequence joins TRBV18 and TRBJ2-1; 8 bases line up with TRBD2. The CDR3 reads CASSPGLDNEQFF. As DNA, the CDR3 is TGTGCCAGCTCACCGGGACTAGACAATGAGCAGTTCTTC.